A single sample is the source of the 2 T cell receptor beta chains below, sequenced in a study of blood T cells in healthy people across ages. PCR was performed a second time for about 7 to 11 cycles using a sample-barcoded 5' primer and a J-beta primer mix. One entry per CDR3 protein results from TCRdb running MiXCR on the 5' RACE reads. The repertoire holds about 640,000 distinct CDR3 sequences, with about 30% as singletons. The source material was blood. All receptors derive from a woman aged 80 or over in good health.

The sample holds many counts of this clonotype. The chain employs TRBV5-1 and TRBJ2-3; 10 bases line up with TRBD2. Germline V gene lookup returns CDR1 SGHRS and CDR2 YFSETQ. This CDR3 has 16 residues. V was pared by 4 bases and J by 6 bases, with 11 bases of the junction left unmatched. The CDR3 DNA reads as TGCGCCAGCAGCCGCTGGCTAGCGGGGGCAGGGGATACGCAGTATTTT. It specifies CASSRWLAGAGDTQYF.

The CDR3 reads CASSYKAGWDNEKLFF. The DNA of the CDR3 is TGTGCCAGCAGTTACAAAGCAGGGTGGGATAATGAAAAACTGTTTTTT. The V gene is TRBV6-5, the J gene TRBJ1-4, with D possibly matching TRBD1 (5 bases). Germline lookup yields CDR1 MNHEY and CDR2 SVGAGI. The CDR3 totals 16 residues. V lost 2 bases, J lost 4 bases, and 14 bases lay in between.